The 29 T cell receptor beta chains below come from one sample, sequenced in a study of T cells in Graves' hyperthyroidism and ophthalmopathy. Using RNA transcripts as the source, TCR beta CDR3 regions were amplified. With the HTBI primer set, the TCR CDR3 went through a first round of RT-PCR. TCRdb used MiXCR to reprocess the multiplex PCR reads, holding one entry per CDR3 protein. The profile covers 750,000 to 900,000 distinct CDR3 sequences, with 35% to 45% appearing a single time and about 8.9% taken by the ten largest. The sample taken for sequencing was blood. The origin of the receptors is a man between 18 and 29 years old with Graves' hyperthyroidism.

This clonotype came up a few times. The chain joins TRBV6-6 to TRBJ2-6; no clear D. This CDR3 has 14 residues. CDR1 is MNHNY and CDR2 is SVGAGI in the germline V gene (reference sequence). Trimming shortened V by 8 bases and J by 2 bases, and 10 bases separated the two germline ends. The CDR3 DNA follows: TGTGCCAGCCTTTCAAGGGCTGGGGCCAACGTCCTGACTTTC. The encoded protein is CASLSRAGANVLTF.

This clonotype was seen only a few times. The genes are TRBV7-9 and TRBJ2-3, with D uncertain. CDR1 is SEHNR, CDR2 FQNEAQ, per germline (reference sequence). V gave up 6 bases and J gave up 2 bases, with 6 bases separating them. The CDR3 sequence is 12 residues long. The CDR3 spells CASSFLTDTQYF. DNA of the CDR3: TGTGCCAGCAGTTTCCTCACAGATACGCAGTATTTT.

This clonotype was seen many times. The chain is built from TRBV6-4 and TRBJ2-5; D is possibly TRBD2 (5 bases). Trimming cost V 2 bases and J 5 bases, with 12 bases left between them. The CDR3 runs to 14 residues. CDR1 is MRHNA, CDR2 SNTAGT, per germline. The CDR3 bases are TGTGCCAGCAGTGACAGGAAGGTAGCGGAGACCCAGTACTTC. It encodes CASSDRKVAETQYF.

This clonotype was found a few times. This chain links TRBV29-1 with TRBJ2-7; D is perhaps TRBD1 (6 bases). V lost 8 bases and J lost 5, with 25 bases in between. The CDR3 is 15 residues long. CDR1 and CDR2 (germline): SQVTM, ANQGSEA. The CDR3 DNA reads TGCAGCCCGGCAGGGGCCTCCATCCTGATGCACGAGCAGTACTTC. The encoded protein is CSPAGASILMHEQYF.

As DNA, the CDR3 is TGTGCCAGCATGGACGAATTGAATGAAGCTTTCTTT. This sequence encodes CASMDELNEAFF. The chain uses TRBV12-3 or TRBV12-4 and TRBJ1-1; D uncertain. CDR3 length: 12 residues. V lost 7 bases, J lost 7 bases, and 13 bases lay in between.

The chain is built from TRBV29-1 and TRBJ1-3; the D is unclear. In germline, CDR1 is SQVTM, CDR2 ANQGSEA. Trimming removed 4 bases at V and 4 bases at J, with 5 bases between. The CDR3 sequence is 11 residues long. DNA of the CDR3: TGCAGCGTTGCAGGAGGAAACACCATATATTTT. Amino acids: CSVAGGNTIYF.

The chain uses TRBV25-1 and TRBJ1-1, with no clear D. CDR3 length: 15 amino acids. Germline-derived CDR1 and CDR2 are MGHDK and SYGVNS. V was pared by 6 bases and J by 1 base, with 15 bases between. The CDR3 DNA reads TGTGCCAGCAGCCAGGTCGGGGTGACGAACACTGAAGCTTTCTTT. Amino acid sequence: CASSQVGVTNTEAFF.

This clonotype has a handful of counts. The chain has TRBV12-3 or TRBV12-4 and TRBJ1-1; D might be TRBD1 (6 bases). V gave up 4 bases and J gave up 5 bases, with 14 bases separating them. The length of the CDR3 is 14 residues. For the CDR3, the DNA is TGTGCCAGCAGTTCAACAGGGTTTGAGACTGAAGCTTTCTTT. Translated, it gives CASSSTGFETEAFF.

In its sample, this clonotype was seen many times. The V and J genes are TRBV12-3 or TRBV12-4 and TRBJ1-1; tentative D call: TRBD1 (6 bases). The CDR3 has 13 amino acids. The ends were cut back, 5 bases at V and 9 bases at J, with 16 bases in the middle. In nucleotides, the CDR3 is TGTGCCAGCAGTGCTTTGACAGGCTCACAAGCTTTCTTT. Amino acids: CASSALTGSQAFF.

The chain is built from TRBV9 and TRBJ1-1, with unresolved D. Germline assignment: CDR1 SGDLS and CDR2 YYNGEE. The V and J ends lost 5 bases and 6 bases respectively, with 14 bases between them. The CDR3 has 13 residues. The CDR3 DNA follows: TGTGCCAGCAGGGGCTTCACTCAGTCTGAAGCTTTCTTT. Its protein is CASRGFTQSEAFF.

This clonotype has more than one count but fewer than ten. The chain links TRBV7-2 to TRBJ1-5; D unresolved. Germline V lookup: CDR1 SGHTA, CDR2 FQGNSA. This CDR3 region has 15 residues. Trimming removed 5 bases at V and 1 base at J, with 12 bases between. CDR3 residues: CASSPGEASNQPQHF. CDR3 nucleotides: TGTGCCAGCAGCCCCGGGGAGGCAAGCAATCAGCCCCAGCATTTT.

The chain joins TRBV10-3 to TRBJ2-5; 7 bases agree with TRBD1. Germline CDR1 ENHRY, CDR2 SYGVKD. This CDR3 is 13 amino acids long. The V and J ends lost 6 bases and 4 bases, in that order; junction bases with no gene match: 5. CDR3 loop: CAIRKGQSETQYF. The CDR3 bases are TGTGCCATCAGGAAGGGACAGTCAGAGACCCAGTACTTC.

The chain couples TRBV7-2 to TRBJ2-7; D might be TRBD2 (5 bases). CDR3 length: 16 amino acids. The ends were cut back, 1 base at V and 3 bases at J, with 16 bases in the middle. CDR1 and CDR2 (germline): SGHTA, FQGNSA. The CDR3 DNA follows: TGTGCCAGCAGCTTAGGGGTGGGCGGGCTCAACTACGAGCAGTACTTC. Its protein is CASSLGVGGLNYEQYF. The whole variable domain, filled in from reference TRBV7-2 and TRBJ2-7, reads GAGVSQSPSNKVTEKGKDVELRCDPISGHTALYWYRQSLGQGLEFLIYFQGNSAPDKSGLPSDRFSAERTGGSVSTLTIQRTQQEDSAVYLCASSLGVGGLNYEQYFGPGTRLTVT.

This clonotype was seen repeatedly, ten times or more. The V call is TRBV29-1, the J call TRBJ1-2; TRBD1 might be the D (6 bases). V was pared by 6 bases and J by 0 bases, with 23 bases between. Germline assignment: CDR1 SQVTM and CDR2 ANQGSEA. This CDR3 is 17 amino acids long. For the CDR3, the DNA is TGCAGCGTCCGGTCCGGGGGCAGGTCCGATTCTAACTATGGCTACACCTTC. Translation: CSVRSGGRSDSNYGYTF.

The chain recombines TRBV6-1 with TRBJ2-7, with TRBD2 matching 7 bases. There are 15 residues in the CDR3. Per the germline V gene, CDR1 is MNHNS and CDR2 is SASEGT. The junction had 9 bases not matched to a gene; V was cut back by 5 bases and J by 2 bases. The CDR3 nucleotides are TGTGCCAGCAGTCCGGGCGGGAGTATAACCTACGAGCAGTACTTC. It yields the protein CASSPGGSITYEQYF.

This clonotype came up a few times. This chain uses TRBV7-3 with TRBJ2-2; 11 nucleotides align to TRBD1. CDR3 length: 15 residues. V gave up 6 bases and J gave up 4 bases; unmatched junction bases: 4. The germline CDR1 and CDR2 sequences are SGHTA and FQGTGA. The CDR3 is CASRGQGAFTGELFF. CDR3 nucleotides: TGTGCCAGCAGAGGACAGGGGGCGTTCACCGGGGAGCTGTTTTTT.

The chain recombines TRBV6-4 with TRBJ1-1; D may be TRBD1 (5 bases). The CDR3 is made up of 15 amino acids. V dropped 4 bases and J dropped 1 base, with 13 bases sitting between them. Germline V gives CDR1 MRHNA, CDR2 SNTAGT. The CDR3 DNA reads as TGTGCCAGCAGTGGCTCCGGGACGACGAACACTGAAGCTTTCTTT. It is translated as CASSGSGTTNTEAFF.

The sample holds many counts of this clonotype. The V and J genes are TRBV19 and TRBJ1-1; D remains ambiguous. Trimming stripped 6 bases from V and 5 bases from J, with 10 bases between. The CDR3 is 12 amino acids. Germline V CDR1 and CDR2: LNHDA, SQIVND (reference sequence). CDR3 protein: CASRKGFTEAFF. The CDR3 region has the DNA TGTGCCAGTAGGAAGGGTTTTACTGAAGCTTTCTTT.

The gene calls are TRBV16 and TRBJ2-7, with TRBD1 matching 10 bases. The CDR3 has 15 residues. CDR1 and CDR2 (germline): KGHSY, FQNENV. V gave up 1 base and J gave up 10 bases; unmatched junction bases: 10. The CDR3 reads CASSQFDRDRGPQYF. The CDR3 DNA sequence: TGTGCCAGCAGCCAATTCGACCGGGACAGGGGACCACAGTACTTC.

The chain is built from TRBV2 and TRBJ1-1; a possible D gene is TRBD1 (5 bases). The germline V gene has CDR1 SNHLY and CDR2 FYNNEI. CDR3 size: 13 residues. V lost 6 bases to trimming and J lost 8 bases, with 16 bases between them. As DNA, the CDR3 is TGTGCCAGCAGCCAAGACCGGGACCTCGAAGCTTTCTTT. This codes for CASSQDRDLEAFF.

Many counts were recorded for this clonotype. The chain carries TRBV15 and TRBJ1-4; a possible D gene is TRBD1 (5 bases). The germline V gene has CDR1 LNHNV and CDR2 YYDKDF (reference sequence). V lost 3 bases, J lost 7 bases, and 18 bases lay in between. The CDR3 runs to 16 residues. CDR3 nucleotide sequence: TGTGCCACCAGCAGGGCCCGGGGAGGGGTTGGTGAAAAACTGTTTTTT. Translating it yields CATSRARGGVGEKLFF.

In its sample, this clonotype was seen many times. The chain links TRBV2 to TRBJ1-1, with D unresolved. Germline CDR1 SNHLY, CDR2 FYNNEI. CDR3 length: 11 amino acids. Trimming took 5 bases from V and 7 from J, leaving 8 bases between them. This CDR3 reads CASSLDLEAFF. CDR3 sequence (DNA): TGTGCCAGCAGTCTTGACCTTGAAGCTTTCTTT.

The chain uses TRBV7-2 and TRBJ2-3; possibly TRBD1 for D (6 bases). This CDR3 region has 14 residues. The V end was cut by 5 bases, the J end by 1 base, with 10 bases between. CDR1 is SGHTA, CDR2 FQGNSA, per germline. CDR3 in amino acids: CASSTRQGTDTQYF. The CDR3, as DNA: TGTGCCAGCAGCACCCGACAGGGCACAGATACGCAGTATTTT.

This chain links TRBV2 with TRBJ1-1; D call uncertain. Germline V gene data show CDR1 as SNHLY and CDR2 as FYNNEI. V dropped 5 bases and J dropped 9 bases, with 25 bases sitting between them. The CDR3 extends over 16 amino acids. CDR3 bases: TGTGCCAGCAGTTACTCCCAGTGGGCTCCCGATGGTCAAGCTTTCTTT. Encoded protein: CASSYSQWAPDGQAFF.

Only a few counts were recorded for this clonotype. Here the CDR3 reads CSASLAGWRETQYF. CDR3 bases: TGCAGTGCTTCGCTAGCGGGGTGGCGGGAGACCCAGTACTTC. J is TRBJ2-5 and V is TRBV20-1, with 9 positions matching TRBD2. V lost 5 bases, J lost 5 bases, and 9 bases stayed unmatched. From germline, CDR1 is DFQATT and CDR2 SNEGSKA (reference sequence). There are 14 residues in the CDR3.

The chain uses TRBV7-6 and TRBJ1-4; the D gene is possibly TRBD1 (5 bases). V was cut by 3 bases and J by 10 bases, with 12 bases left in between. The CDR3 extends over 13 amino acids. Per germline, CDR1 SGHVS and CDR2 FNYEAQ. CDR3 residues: CASSLGGGAKLFF. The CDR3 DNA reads TGTGCCAGCAGCTTGGGCGGGGGTGCAAAACTGTTTTTT.

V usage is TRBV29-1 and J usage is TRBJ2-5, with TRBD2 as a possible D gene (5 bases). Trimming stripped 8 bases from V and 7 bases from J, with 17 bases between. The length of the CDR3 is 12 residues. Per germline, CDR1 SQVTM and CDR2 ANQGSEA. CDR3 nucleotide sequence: TGCAGCAGCTCCGAGGGCCAATGGACCCAGTACTTC. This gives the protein CSSSEGQWTQYF. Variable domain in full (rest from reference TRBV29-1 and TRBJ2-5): SAVISQKPSRDICQRGTSLTIQCQVDSQVTMMFWYRQQPGQSLTLIATANQGSEATYESGFVIDKFPISRPNLTFSTLTVSNMSPEDSSIYLCSSSEGQWTQYFGPGTRLLVL.

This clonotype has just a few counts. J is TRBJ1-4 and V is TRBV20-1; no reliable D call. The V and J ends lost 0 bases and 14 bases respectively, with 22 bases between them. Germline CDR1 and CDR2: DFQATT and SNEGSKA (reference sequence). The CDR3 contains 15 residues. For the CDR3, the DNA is TGCAGTGCTAGAGATTTCTCCGTGATTGGACCTGGGCTGTTTTTT. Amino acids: CSARDFSVIGPGLFF.

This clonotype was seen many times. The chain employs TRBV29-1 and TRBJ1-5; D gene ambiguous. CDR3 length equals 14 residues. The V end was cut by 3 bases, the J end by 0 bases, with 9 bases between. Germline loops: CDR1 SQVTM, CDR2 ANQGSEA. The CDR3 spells CSVELADSNQPQHF. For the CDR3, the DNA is TGCAGCGTTGAGTTGGCAGATAGCAATCAGCCCCAGCATTTT.